This entry describes one T cell receptor beta chain. Its target antigen remains unknown. At one boundary the junction diverges from the germline segment, which might be a read error. The CDR3 contains 14 residues, cysteine and phenylalanine counted. Of the read, only the CDR3 DNA is kept; its 42 bases are in frame from base 1. CDR1 and CDR2, looked up from the germline V gene, are SGHTA and FQGNSA. The sample belongs to a study of CD8+CD57+ T cells in acquired aplastic anemia listed by TCRdb under 2018. About the full investigation: DNA extracted from sorted CD4+ and CD8+ cells had a mean of about 3 ug, with a range of 0.2 to 27.4 ug. Mean read counts for healthy donor samples were 8.5 million to 10.8 million for CD4+ cells and roughly 12 million for CD8+ cells. The study at large found these results: Although 25 to 30 CD8+ CDR3 sequences were shared by patients and controls, these sequences appeared highly expressed in patients and within the immunodominant clones of patients. Between patients and healthy controls, no significant difference in CD8+ Simpson's diversity was found (P=0.060).

Genomic DNA was used as template for profiling of TCR beta VDJ combinations and CDR3 sequences. TCR repertoire sequencing was run on an Illumina HiSeq 2000. On the authors' methods: Repertoire assessment relied on Simpson's diversity index, CDR3 size and DJ length profiles, and TRBV/TRBJ rearrangement plots. The most abundant DNA sequence in the deep sequencing data was defined as the immunodominant clone. CDR3 amino acid sequences were screened for sharing across subjects and compared with published repertoires and the VDJdb database. Using fastp trimming at Q25 and MiXCR clonotype assembly, TCRdb reanalyzed the public sequencing data and kept in-frame beta chains. Each entry is one CDR3 protein sequence, shown with its most common DNA and genes. TCRdb's processing, not the authors', yielded these V and J calls. The sample table holds roughly 420,000 distinct CDR3 sequences, of which around 72% were seen once. The leading ten clones occupy 4% of the sample.

The study deep-sequenced TCR repertoires of sorted CD4+ and CD8+ blood T cells from severe aplastic anemia patients and healthy subjects. Ficoll-Paque density gradient centrifugation was used to isolate peripheral blood mononuclear cells. Before DNA extraction, CD4+ and CD8+ T cells were sorted by FACS or by magnetic beads. This receptor was taken from a human donor in good health, serving as a control. The source material was sorted CD4+, CD8+, or CD8+CD57+ T cells (not recorded which) from PBMCs. The chain is made from TRBV7-2 and TRBJ2-2; the D match is possibly TRBD1 or TRBD2, with 5 bases aligned in each. The DNA sequence is TGTGCCAGCAGCTTGGGACCAGCCTCCTGGGAGCAGTACTTT. Translation gives CASSLGPASWEQYF.